At least ten counts were recorded for the clone carrying this T cell receptor (beta chain). Its antigen is as yet unknown. This entry belongs to a study of T-cell reconstitution after alpha-beta-depleted transplantation in children. Trimming removed 1 base from V and 1 base from J, with 14 bases in between. The germline V gene has CDR1 MGHDK and CDR2 SYGVNS. This CDR3 region has 16 residues. During its preparation, the TCRbeta library received unique molecular identifiers. Using its own MiXCR run on the PCR reads, TCRdb lists one record per CDR3 protein. The repertoire holds over 150,000 distinct CDR3 sequences, with roughly 6.6% as singletons. Notes on the study in general: The high TCRbeta diversity at day 60 in some patients came from surviving recipient T cells and thymic progenitors. A year post-transplant, T-cell counts and diversity derived mostly from newly produced T cells. Expanded clones from the graft, numbering several hundred, reportedly supplied alpha-beta T cells about two months after transplant.

Sequencing was performed on PBMCs, taken before TCRalphabeta/CD19-depleted stem cell transplant. This rearrangement joins TRBV25-1 to TRBJ2-7; tentatively, D is TRBD1 (5 bases). The origin of this receptor is a boy aged 2 to 10 with acute lymphoblastic leukemia, due to receive a stem cell transplant. The CDR3 protein is CASSESGRAPSYEQYF. For the CDR3, the DNA is TGTGCCAGCAGTGAATCGGGCAGGGCCCCATCCTACGAGCAGTACTTC.